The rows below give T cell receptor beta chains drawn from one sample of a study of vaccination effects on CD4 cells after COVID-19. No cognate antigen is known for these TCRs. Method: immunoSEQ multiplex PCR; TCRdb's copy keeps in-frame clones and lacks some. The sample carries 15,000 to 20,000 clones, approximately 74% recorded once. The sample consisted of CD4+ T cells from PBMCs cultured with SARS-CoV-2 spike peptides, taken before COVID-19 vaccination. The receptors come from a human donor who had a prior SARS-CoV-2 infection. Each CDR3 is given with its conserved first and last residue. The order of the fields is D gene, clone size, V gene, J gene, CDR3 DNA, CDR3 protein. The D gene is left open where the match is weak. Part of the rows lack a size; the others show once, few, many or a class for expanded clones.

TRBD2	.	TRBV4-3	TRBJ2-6	TGCGCCAGCAGCCAAGAAGCGGGAGGGGCTGGGGCCAACGTCCTGACTTTC	CASSQEAGGAGANVLTF
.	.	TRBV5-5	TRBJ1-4	TGTGCCAGCAGCTCGCAGGGACTATTGGAAAAACTGTTTTTT	CASSSQGLLEKLFF
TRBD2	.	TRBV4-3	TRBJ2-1	TGCGCCAGCAGCCCGTACAAAAATAGCGGGAGGGGCAATGAGCAGTTCTTC	CASSPYKNSGRGNEQFF
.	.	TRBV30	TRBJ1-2	TGTGCCTGGAGTGTACCTGGGGCCCGGCAGGGCTACACCTTC	CAWSVPGARQGYTF
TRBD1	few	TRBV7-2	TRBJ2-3	TGTGCCAGCAGCAACGACAGGGCTGGTACGCAGTATTTT	CASSNDRAGTQYF
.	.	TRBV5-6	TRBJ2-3	TGTGCCAGCAGCCTCACAGATACGCAGTATTTT	CASSLTDTQYF
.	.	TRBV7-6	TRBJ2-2	TGTGCCAGCAGCTTAGGAGGGGCCGTGAACACCGGGGAGCTGTTTTTT	CASSLGGAVNTGELFF
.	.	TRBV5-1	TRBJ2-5	TGCGCCAGCAGCTTGCAGCCCCTGGGCCAAGAGACCCAGTACTTC	CASSLQPLGQETQYF
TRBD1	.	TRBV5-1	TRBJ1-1	TGCGCCAGCAGCTACGGAAACAGGGGAACTGAAGCTTTCTTT	CASSYGNRGTEAFF
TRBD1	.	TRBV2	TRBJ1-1	TGTGCCAGCACCATGACAGGGGGCATTTGGAACACTGAAGCTTTCTTT	CASTMTGGIWNTEAFF
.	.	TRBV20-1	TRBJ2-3	TGCAGTGCTAGTAGGGGGGGGGACACAGATACGCAGTATTTT	CSASRGGDTDTQYF
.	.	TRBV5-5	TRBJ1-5	TGTGCCAGCAGGGGTCGGGCCACATCAGATCAGCCCCAGCATTTT	CASRGRATSDQPQHF
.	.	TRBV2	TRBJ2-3	TGTGCCAGCAGTGCCCTAGTCATCACAGATACGCAGTATTTT	CASSALVITDTQYF
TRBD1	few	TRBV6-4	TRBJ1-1	TGTGCCAGCAGTGACTCATCAGGGGGCTACACTGAAGCTTTCTTT	CASSDSSGGYTEAFF
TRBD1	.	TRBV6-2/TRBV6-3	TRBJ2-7	TGTGCCAGCAGTGACAGTCCGGGACAGGGCTACGAGCAGTACTTC	CASSDSPGQGYEQYF
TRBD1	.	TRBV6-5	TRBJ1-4	TGTGCCAGCAGGCCTACTACAGGGGGCGGTGAAAAACTGTTTTTT	CASRPTTGGGEKLFF
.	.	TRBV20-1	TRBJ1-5	TGCAGTGCTGGTGTGGGGTCCCAGCCCCAGCATTTT	CSAGVGSQPQHF
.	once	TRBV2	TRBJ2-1	TGTGCCAGCAATTTTGGGGGTGAGCAGTTCTTC	CASNFGGEQFF
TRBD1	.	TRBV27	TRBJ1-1	TGTGCCAGCAGTTTACCGTCAGGGGGCGGCACTGAAGCTTTCTTT	CASSLPSGGGTEAFF
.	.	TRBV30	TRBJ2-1	TGTGCCTGGAGTGTTTCAGGACATGAGCAGTTCTTC	CAWSVSGHEQFF
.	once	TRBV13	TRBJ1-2	TGTGCCAGCAGCATACGGGACTATGGCTACACCTTC	CASSIRDYGYTF
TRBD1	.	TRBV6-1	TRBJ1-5	TGTGCCAGCAGTGAACAGACAGGGGATCAGCCCCAGCATTTT	CASSEQTGDQPQHF
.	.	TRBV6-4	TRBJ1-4	TGTGCCAGCAGTGATCGAGACGCCCTCGATGAAAAACTGTTTTTT	CASSDRDALDEKLFF
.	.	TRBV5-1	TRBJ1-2	TGCGCCAGCAGGGATTCGGCAGGGAAATATGGCTACACCTTC	CASRDSAGKYGYTF
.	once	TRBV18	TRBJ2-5	TGTGCCAGCTCACCAAGTGGCAGAAGGGGAGAGACCCAGTACTTC	CASSPSGRRGETQYF
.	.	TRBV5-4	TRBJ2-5	TGTGCCAGCAGCGATCGAGGGGTTCGGGAGACCCAGTACTTC	CASSDRGVRETQYF
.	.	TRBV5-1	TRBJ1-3	TGCGCCAGCAGCTTGGGGGCTTGGGGATCGGGAGACACCATATATTTT	CASSLGAWGSGDTIYF
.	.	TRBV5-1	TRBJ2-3	TGCGCCAGCAGCTTGCCTAGCGACTACACAGATACGCAGTATTTT	CASSLPSDYTDTQYF
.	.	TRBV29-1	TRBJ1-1	TGCAGCGTTGAGCGGGGGGTGAACACTGAAGCTTTCTTT	CSVERGVNTEAFF
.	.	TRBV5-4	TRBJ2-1	TGTGCCAGCAGTCACGGGGGATTTGGGGACAATGAGCAGTTCTTC	CASSHGGFGDNEQFF
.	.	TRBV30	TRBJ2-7	TGTGCCTGGAGTGTAATGGACCACGAGCAGTACTTC	CAWSVMDHEQYF
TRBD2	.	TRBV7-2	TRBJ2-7	TGTGCCAGCAGCTCCGTAGGCGGCGGGAGGTACGAGCAGTACTTC	CASSSVGGGRYEQYF
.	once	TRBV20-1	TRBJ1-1	TGCAGTGCTAACGACGTGGCTGAAGCTTTCTTT	CSANDVAEAFF
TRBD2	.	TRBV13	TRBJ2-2	TGTGCCAGCAGCTTAGAGGCGGGGGTGAACACCGGGGAGCTGTTTTTT	CASSLEAGVNTGELFF
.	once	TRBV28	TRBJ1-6	TGTGCCAGCCGACCGAGACCGGGACCCCTCCACTTT	CASRPRPGPLHF
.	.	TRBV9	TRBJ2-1	TGTGCCAGCAGCGGCAGTAGGCGGGGATACAATGAGCAGTTCTTC	CASSGSRRGYNEQFF
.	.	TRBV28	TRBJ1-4	TGTGCCAGCAGCGAGGGGAATGAAAAACTGTTTTTT	CASSEGNEKLFF
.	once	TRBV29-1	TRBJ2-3	TGCAGCGTTGAAGATCGGGGAGCGGATACGCAGTATTTT	CSVEDRGADTQYF
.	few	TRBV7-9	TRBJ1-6	TGTGCCAGCAGCTTAGAGGGAGAAAATTCACCCCTCCACTTT	CASSLEGENSPLHF
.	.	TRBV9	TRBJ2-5	TGTGCCAGCAGCGGAGCGGTCTGGACCCAAGAGACCCAGTACTTC	CASSGAVWTQETQYF
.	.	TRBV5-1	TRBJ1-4	TGCGCCAGCAGCTCCTACAGAAATGAAAAACTGTTTTTT	CASSSYRNEKLFF
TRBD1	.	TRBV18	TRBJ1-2	TGTGCCAGCTCACCACCCCAAGGACAGGGGGCATATGGCTACACCTTC	CASSPPQGQGAYGYTF
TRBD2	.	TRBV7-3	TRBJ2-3	TGTGCCAGCAGCCCCGGGACTAATGGGGGCACAGATACGCAGTATTTT	CASSPGTNGGTDTQYF